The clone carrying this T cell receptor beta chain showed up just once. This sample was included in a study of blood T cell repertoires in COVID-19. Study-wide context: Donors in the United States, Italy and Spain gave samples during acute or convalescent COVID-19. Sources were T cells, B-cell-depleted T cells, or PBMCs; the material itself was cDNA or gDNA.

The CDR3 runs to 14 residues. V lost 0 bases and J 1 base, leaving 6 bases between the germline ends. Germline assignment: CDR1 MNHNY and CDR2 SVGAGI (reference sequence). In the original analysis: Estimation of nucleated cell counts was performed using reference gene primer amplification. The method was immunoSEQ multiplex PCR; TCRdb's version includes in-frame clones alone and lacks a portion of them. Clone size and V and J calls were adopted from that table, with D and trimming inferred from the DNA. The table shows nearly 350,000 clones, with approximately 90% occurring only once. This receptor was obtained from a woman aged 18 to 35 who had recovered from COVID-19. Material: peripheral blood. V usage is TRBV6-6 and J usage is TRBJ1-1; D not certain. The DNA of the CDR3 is TGTGCCAGCAGTTACTCGGCAGGGAACACTGAAGCTTTCTTT. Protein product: CASSYSAGNTEAFF.